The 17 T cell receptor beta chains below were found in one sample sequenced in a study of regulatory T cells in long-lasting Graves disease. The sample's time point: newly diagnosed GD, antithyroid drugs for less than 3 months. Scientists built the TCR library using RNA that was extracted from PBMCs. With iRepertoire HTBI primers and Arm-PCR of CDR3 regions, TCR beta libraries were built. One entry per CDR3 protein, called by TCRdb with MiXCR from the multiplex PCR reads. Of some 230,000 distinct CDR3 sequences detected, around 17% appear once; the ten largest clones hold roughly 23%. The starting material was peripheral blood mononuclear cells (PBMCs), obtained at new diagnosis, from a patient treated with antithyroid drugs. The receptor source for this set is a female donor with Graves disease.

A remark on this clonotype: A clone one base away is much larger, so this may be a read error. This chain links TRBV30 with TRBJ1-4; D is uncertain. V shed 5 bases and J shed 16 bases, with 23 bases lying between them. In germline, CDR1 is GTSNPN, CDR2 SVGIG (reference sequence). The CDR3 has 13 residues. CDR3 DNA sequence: TGTGCCTGGGTCCCGGCCACACAAGAGGAACCGTTTTTT. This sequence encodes CAWVPATQEEPFF.

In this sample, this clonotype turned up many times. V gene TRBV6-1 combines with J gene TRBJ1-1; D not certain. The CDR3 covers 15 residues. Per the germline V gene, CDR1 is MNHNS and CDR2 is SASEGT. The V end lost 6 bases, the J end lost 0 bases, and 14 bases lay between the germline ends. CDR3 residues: CASRRNAGMNTEAFF. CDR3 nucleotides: TGTGCCAGCAGAAGGAATGCGGGGATGAACACTGAAGCTTTCTTT.

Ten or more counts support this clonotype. In nucleotides, the CDR3 is TGTGCCAGCAGCCTTAAATCAGGGTCAGCACCTACTGAAGCTTTCTTT. Encoded protein: CASSLKSGSAPTEAFF. The chain combines TRBV6-1 with TRBJ1-1; tentatively, D is TRBD1 (5 bases). CDR1 and CDR2 (germline): MNHNS, SASEGT. The V end was cut by 6 bases, the J end by 5 bases, with 22 bases between. This CDR3 region has 16 residues.

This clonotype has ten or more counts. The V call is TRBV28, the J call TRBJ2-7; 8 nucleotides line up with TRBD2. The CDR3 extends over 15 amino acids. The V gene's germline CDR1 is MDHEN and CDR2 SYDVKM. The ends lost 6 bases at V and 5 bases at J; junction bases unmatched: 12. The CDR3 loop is CASRKAGGSGDEQYF. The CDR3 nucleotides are TGTGCCAGCAGAAAGGCGGGAGGTAGCGGAGACGAGCAGTACTTC. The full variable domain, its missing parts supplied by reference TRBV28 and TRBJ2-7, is DVKVTQSSRYLVKRTGEKVFLECVQDMDHENMFWYRQDPGLGLRLIYFSYDVKMKEKGDIPEGYSVSREKKERFSLILESASTNQTSMYLCASRKAGGSGDEQYFGPGTRLTVT.

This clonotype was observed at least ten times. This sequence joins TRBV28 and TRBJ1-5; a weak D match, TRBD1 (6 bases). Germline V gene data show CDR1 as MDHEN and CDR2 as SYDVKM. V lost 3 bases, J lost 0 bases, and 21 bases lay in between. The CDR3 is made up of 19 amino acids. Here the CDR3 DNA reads TGTGCCAGCAGTTTGACCCACCAGACAGGCACTTATAGCAATCAGCCCCAGCATTTT. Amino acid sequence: CASSLTHQTGTYSNQPQHF.

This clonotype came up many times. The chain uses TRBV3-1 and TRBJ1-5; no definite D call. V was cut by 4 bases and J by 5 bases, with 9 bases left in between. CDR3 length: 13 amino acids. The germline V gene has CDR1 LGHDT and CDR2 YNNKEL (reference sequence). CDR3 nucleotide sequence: TGTGCCAGCAGCCGTGGCGGACATCAGCCCCAGCATTTT. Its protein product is CASSRGGHQPQHF.

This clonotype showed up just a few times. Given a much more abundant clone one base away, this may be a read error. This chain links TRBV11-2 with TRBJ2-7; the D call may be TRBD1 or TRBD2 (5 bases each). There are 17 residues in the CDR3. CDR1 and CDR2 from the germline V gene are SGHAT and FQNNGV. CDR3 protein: CAGRPGTRGASVHEQYF. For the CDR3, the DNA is TGTGCCGGCAGGCCCGGGACCCGAGGTGCGTCCGTCCACGAGCAGTACTTC.

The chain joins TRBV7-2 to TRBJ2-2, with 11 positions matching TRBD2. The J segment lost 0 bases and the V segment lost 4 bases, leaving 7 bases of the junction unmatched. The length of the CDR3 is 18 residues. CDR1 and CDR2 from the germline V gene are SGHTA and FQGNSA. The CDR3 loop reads CASSYLAGGSPNTGELFF. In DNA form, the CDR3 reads TGTGCCAGCAGCTATCTAGCGGGAGGCTCCCCGAACACCGGGGAGCTGTTTTTT.

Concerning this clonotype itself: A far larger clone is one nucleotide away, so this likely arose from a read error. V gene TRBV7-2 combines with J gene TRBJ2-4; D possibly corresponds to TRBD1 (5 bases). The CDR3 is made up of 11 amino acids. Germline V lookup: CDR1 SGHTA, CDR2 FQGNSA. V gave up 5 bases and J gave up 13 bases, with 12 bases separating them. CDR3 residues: CASSQLGQQYF. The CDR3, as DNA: TGTGCCAGCAGCCAGTTGGGGCAGCAGTACTTC.

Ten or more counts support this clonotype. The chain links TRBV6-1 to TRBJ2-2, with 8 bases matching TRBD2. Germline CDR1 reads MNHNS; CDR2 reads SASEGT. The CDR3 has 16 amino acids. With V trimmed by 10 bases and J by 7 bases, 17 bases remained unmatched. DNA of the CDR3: TGTGCCATTTCTCCAGGGGAAGCGGGAGATTTCGGGGAGCTGTTTTTT. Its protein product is CAISPGEAGDFGELFF.

As DNA, the CDR3 is TGTGCCAGCAGTTCGGCCGGGCCGGGCGAGCAGTACTTC. This encodes CASSSAGPGEQYF. This chain joins TRBV12-3 or TRBV12-4 and TRBJ2-7; D gene uncertain. Trimming removed 4 bases from V and 6 bases from J, with 13 bases in between. The CDR3 has 13 amino acids.

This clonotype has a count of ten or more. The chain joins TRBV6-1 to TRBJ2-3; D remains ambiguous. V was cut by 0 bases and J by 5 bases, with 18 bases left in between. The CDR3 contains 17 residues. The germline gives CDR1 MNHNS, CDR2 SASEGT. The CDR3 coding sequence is TGTGCCAGCAGTGAAGCGTACTGGAGTCTAGACGGAGATACGCAGTATTTT. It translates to CASSEAYWSLDGDTQYF.

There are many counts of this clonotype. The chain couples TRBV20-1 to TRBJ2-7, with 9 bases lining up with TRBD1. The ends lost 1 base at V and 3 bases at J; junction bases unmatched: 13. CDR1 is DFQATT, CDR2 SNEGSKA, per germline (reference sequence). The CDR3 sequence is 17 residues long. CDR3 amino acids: CSARARVPDRGGYEQYF. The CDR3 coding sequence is TGCAGTGCTAGAGCCAGGGTTCCGGACAGGGGTGGCTACGAGCAGTACTTC.

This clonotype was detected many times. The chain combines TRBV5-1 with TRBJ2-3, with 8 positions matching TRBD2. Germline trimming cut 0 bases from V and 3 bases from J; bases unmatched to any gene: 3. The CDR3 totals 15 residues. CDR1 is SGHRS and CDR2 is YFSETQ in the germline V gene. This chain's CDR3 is CASSLDGGGTDTQYF. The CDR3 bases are TGCGCCAGCAGCTTGGACGGCGGGGGGACAGATACGCAGTATTTT.

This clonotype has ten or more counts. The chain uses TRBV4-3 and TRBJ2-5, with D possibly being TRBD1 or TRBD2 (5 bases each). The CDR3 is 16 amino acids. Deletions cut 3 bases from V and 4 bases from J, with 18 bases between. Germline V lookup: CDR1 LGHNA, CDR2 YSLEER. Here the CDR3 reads CASSQIRDPSPETQYF. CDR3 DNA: TGCGCCAGCAGCCAGATCCGGGACCCTAGCCCAGAGACCCAGTACTTC.

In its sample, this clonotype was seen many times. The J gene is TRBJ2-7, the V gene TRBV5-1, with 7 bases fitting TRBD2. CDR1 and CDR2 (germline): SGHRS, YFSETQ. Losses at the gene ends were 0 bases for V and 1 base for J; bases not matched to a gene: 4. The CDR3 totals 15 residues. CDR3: CASSLVPSGSYEQYF. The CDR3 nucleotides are TGCGCCAGCAGCTTGGTGCCTAGCGGATCCTACGAGCAGTACTTC. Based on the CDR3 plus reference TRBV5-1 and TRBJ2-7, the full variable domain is KAGVTQTPRYLIKTRGQQVTLSCSPISGHRSVSWYQQTPGQGLQFLFEYFSETQRNKGNFPGRFSGRQFSNSRSEMNVSTLELGDSALYLCASSLVPSGSYEQYFGPGTRLTVT.

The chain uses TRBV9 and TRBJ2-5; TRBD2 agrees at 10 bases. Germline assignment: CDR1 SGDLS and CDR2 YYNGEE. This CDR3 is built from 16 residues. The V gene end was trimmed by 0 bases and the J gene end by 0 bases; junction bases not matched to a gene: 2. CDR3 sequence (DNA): TGTGCCAGCAGCGTAGAGGGGACTAGCGACCAAGAGACCCAGTACTTC. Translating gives CASSVEGTSDQETQYF.